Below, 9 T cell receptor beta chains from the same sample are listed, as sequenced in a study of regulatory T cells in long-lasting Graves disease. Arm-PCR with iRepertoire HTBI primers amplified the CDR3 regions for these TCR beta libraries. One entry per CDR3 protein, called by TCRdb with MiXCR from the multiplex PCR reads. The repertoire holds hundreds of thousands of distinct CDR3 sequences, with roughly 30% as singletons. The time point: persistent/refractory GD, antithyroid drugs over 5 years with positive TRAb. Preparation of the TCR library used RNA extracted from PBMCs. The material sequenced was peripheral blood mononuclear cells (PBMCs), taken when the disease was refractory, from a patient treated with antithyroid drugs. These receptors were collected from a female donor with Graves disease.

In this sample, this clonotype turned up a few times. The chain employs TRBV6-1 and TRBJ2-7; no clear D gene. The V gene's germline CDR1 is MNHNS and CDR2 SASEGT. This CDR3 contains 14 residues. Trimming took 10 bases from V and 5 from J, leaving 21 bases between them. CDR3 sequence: CATQYGEASHEQYF. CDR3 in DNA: TGTGCCACACAGTATGGAGAAGCGTCCCACGAGCAGTACTTC.

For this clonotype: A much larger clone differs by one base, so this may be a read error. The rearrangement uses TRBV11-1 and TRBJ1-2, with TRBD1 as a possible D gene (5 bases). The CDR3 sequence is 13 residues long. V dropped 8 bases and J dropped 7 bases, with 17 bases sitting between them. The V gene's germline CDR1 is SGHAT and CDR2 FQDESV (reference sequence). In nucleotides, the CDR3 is TGTGCCAGCGGCGTCCGCCAGGGATCTGGCTACACCTTC. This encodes CASGVRQGSGYTF.

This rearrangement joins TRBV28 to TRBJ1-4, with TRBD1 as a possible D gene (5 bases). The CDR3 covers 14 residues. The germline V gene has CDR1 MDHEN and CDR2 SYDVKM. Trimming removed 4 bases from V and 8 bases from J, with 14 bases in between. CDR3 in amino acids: CASSSSGLGEKLFF. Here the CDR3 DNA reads TGTGCCAGCAGTTCCTCAGGGTTGGGGGAAAAACTGTTTTTT.

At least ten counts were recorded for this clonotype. CDR3 sequence: CASRYTSGRAREQYF. CDR3 in DNA: TGTGCCAGCAGATACACTAGCGGGAGGGCCCGCGAGCAGTACTTC. The rearrangement uses TRBV12-3 or TRBV12-4 and TRBJ2-7, with 13 bases that match TRBD2. The J segment lost 6 bases and the V segment lost 6 bases, leaving 8 bases of the junction unmatched. CDR3 length equals 15 residues.

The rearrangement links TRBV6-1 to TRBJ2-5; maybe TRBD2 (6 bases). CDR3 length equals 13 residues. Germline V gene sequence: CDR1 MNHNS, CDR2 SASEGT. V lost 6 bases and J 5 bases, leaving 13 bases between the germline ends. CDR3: CASRMTRVETQYF. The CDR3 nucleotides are TGTGCCAGCAGGATGACTAGGGTCGAGACCCAGTACTTC.

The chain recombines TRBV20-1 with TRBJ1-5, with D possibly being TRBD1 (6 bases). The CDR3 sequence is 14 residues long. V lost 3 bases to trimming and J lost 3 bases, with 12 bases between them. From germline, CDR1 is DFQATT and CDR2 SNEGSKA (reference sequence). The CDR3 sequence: CSASGGRLNQPQHF. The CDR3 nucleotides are TGCAGTGCTAGCGGGGGCAGGCTCAATCAGCCCCAGCATTTT.

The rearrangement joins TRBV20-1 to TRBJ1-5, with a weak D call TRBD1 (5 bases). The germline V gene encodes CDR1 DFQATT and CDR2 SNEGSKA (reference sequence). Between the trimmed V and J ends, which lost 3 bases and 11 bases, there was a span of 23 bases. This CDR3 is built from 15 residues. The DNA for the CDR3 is TGCAGTGCTAGGGATCGGGCGCAGGGCATAAGGACCCAGCATTTT. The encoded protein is CSARDRAQGIRTQHF.

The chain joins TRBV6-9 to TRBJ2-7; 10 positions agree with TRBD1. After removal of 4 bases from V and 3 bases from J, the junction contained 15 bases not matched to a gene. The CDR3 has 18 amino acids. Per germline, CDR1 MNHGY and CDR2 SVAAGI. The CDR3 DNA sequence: TGTGCCAGCAGTTTCAACACTTTCCCGGGACAGGGGTTCTACGAGCAGTACTTC. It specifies CASSFNTFPGQGFYEQYF.

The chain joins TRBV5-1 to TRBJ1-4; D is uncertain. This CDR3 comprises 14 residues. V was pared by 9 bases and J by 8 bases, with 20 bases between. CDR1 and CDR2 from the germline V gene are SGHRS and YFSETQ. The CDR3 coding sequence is TGCGCCACCAAGAGGGAGATATATGAAGAAAAACTGTTTTTT. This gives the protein CATKREIYEEKLFF.